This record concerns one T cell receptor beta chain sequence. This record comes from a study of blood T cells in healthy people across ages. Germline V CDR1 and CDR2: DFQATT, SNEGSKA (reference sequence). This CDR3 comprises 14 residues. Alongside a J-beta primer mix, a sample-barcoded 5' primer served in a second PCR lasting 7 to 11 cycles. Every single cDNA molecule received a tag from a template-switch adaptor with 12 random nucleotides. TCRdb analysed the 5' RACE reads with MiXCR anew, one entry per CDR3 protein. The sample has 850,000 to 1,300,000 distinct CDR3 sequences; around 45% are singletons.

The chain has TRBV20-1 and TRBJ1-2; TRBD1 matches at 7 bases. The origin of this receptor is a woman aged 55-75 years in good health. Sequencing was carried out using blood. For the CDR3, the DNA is TGCACCAGCCGGGACAGAATATCTAACTATGGCTACACCTTC. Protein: CTSRDRISNYGYTF.